These T cell receptor beta chains were read from a single sample in a study of radiotherapy plus CTLA-4 blockade in lung cancer. Libraries were prepared by immunoSEQ multiplex PCR; TCRdb keeps only in-frame clonotypes and omits some of them. The sample gives about 14,000 clones, 87% of which show up once; approximately 15% is in the top ten. Material: peripheral blood, obtained from a patient treated with radiotherapy plus ipilimumab. These receptors originate from a human donor with non-small cell lung cancer that progressed on radiotherapy plus ipilimumab. Some clones in this sample may be carry-over from other donors' samples. Both conserved end residues are trimmed from each CDR3. D genes are given only for firm matches.

v_gene: TRBV4-3; j_gene: TRBJ2-6; d_gene: TRBD1; CDR3aa: ASGRTGGANVLT
v_gene: TRBV6-1; j_gene: TRBJ1-4; d_gene: TRBD1; CDR3aa: ASSGDRGDEKLF
v_gene: TRBV7-2; j_gene: TRBJ2-5; d_gene: TRBD2; CDR3aa: ASSTGLAGFKETQY
v_gene: TRBV12-5; j_gene: TRBJ1-2; d_gene: TRBD1; CDR3aa: ASSQGDRANYGYT
v_gene: TRBV7-4; j_gene: TRBJ1-4; d_gene: -; CDR3aa: ASSLRAGVIGANEKLF
v_gene: TRBV18; j_gene: TRBJ2-2; d_gene: -; CDR3aa: ASSPLIQGANTGELF
v_gene: TRBV18; j_gene: TRBJ1-2; d_gene: TRBD1; CDR3aa: ASSPSGQGANYGYT
v_gene: TRBV21-1; j_gene: TRBJ2-5; d_gene: -; CDR3aa: ASSKAGRSQETQY
v_gene: TRBV2; j_gene: TRBJ1-4; d_gene: -; CDR3aa: ASLRGSYEKLF
v_gene: TRBV5-4; j_gene: TRBJ2-4; d_gene: TRBD1; CDR3aa: ASRGTGELAKNIQY
v_gene: TRBV2; j_gene: TRBJ1-1; d_gene: TRBD1; CDR3aa: ASSDRQGIEAF
v_gene: TRBV19; j_gene: TRBJ2-7; d_gene: TRBD1; CDR3aa: ASSLGTGGEQY
v_gene: TRBV27; j_gene: TRBJ2-1; d_gene: TRBD1; CDR3aa: ASNPTGGGYNEQF
v_gene: TRBV9; j_gene: TRBJ2-7; d_gene: TRBD2; CDR3aa: ASSRGASGVREQY
v_gene: TRBV18; j_gene: TRBJ2-7; d_gene: -; CDR3aa: ASSPRGIHEQY